One and the same sample provided the 17 T cell receptor beta chains below, sequenced in a study of T cell responses to AZD1222 COVID-19 vaccine. Sequencing was performed with immunoSEQ multiplex PCR; in TCRdb, only in-frame clones are kept and a portion is missing. The repertoire holds more than 95,000 clones, with approximately 90% as singletons. Sample: peripheral blood, taken 28 days after the second AZD1222 dose. Receptors were obtained from an adult who received the AZD1222 COVID-19 vaccine.

J is TRBJ2-7 and V is TRBV10-3, with D possibly matching TRBD2 (6 bases). The CDR3 is 15 amino acids. Trimming pared 7 bases from V and 0 bases from J, leaving 16 bases between. Germline assignment: CDR1 ENHRY and CDR2 SYGVKD. The CDR3 sequence is CAINNGGPSSYEQYF. The CDR3 nucleotides are TGTGCCATCAACAACGGGGGACCCAGCTCCTACGAGCAGTACTTC.

The chain combines TRBV6-4 with TRBJ1-5; tentative D call: TRBD1 (6 bases). Germline lookup yields CDR1 MRHNA and CDR2 SNTAGT. There are 16 residues in the CDR3. Deletions cut 0 bases from V and 2 bases from J, with 11 bases between. The CDR3 here is CASSDSVGGGNQPQHF. The CDR3 DNA reads as TGTGCCAGCAGTGACTCCGTAGGGGGGGGCAATCAGCCCCAGCATTTT.

The CDR3 reads CAWLFGAGYTF. The CDR3 coding sequence is TGTGCCTGGCTCTTTGGAGCTGGCTACACCTTC. The genes are TRBV30 and TRBJ1-2; D unclear. Trimming cost V 5 bases and J 7 bases, with 11 bases left between them. The CDR3 covers 11 residues. Looked up from germline, CDR1 is GTSNPN and CDR2 is SVGIG (reference sequence). Complete variable domain (other parts from reference TRBV30 and TRBJ1-2): SQTIHQWPATLVQPVGSPLSLECTVEGTSNPNLYWYRQAAGRGLQLLFYSVGIGQISSEVPQNLSASRPQDRQFILSSKKLLLSDSGFYLCAWLFGAGYTFGSGTRLTVV.

The chain is built from TRBV24-1 and TRBJ2-1; no definite D call. V shed 9 bases and J shed 8 bases, with 10 bases lying between them. The CDR3 is 11 residues long. Germline lookup yields CDR1 KGHDR and CDR2 SFDVKD. The CDR3 loop is CATPHWDEQFF. DNA of the CDR3: TGTGCCACCCCTCATTGGGATGAGCAGTTCTTC.

The chain has TRBV5-5 and TRBJ2-1; TRBD1 aligns across 8 bases. The junction had 6 bases not matched to a gene; V was cut back by 4 bases and J by 6 bases. Germline lookup yields CDR1 SGHKS and CDR2 YYEKEE (reference sequence). This CDR3 spans 14 amino acids. The CDR3 loop reads CASSLRGRVNEQFF. The CDR3 nucleotides read TGTGCCAGCAGCCTCAGGGGGCGCGTCAATGAGCAGTTCTTC.

This clone was seen just once. V and J are TRBV11-2 and TRBJ1-1; D gene unclear. Trimming took off 2 bases at V and 2 bases at J, with 3 bases between the two ends. CDR3 size: 12 residues. From germline, CDR1 is SGHAT and CDR2 FQNNGV. The CDR3 DNA reads TGTGCCAGCAGCTTAACAAACACTGAAGCTTTCTTT. This translates into CASSLTNTEAFF.

The rearrangement links TRBV28 to TRBJ1-2; possible D gene TRBD1, 5 bases. With 3 bases removed from V and 5 bases from J, the gap between germline ends came to 10 bases. The germline V gene has CDR1 MDHEN and CDR2 SYDVKM. This CDR3 is built from 13 residues. CDR3 coding DNA: TGTGCCAGCAGTTTTGGGCAGGGTTATGGCTACACCTTC. It is translated as CASSFGQGYGYTF.

This chain connects TRBV28 to TRBJ2-3, with 7 bases lining up with TRBD1. Germline V lookup: CDR1 MDHEN, CDR2 SYDVKM. The CDR3 has 15 residues. Trimming cost V 3 bases and J 6 bases; bases outside gene matches: 9. CDR3 nucleotide sequence: TGTGCCAGCAGTTTTAGGGGGCGGGTGTTCGATACGCAGTATTTT. Its translation is CASSFRGRVFDTQYF.

The chain uses TRBV6-1 and TRBJ1-3; D is undetermined. CDR1 and CDR2 from the germline V gene are MNHNS and SASEGT. V lost 1 base and J 4 bases, leaving 14 bases between the germline ends. The CDR3 runs to 16 residues. DNA of the CDR3: TGTGCCAGCAGTGAAGAGCTGGGTTTGGGCGGAAACACCATATATTTT. It specifies CASSEELGLGGNTIYF.

The V and J genes are TRBV7-2 and TRBJ1-2; perhaps TRBD1 as D (5 bases). V was trimmed by 2 bases and J by 8 bases, leaving 15 bases between them. CDR3 length: 14 amino acids. Germline CDR1 is SGHTA and CDR2 is FQGNSA. The DNA for the CDR3 is TGTGCCAGCAGCTTAAATGCAGGGACCGGGGGCTACACCTTC. Its translation is CASSLNAGTGGYTF.

This sequence joins TRBV4-1 and TRBJ2-6; D ambiguous. Germline V lookup: CDR1 MGHRA, CDR2 YSYEKL. The CDR3 is 16 residues long. The ends were cut back, 4 bases at V and 0 bases at J, with 10 bases in the middle. CDR3 protein: CASSPTLGSGANVLTF. The CDR3 nucleotides read TGCGCCAGCAGCCCAACCCTGGGCTCTGGGGCCAACGTCCTGACTTTC.

This clone was counted a single time. The rearrangement links TRBV9 to TRBJ2-5; D tentatively fits TRBD1 or TRBD2 (5 bases each). The CDR3 covers 12 residues. Per germline, CDR1 SGDLS and CDR2 YYNGEE. The V and J ends lost 8 bases and 3 bases respectively, with 11 bases between them. CDR3 residues: CASGTDEETQYF. CDR3 nucleotide sequence: TGTGCCAGTGGGACGGATGAAGAGACCCAGTACTTC.

V is TRBV29-1 and J is TRBJ2-7; 8 bases are a match to TRBD1. Germline loops: CDR1 SQVTM, CDR2 ANQGSEA. Trimming took 7 bases from V and 3 from J; bases not matched to a gene: 11. The CDR3 consists of 14 residues. The CDR3 coding sequence is TGCAGCGCCATTGACAGGGGAGGACTCTACGAGCAGTACTTC. It encodes CSAIDRGGLYEQYF.

This chain connects TRBV19 to TRBJ2-5, with D tentatively TRBD2 (7 bases). CDR1 and CDR2 (germline): LNHDA, SQIVND (reference sequence). The CDR3 loop spans 14 amino acids. With 5 bases removed from V and 5 bases from J, the gap between germline ends came to 15 bases. This chain's CDR3 is CASSPPGGRETQYF. CDR3 bases: TGTGCCAGTAGTCCCCCCGGGGGGCGGGAGACCCAGTACTTC. The variable domain in full, completed from reference TRBV19 and TRBJ2-5, reads DGGITQSPKYLFRKEGQNVTLSCEQNLNHDAMYWYRQDPGQGLRLIYYSQIVNDFQKGDIAEGYSVSREKKESFPLTVTSAQKNPTAFYLCASSPPGGRETQYFGPGTRLLVL.

The chain carries TRBV6-1 and TRBJ2-7, with D perhaps TRBD1 or TRBD2 (5 bases each). Germline V gene data show CDR1 as MNHNS and CDR2 as SASEGT. The CDR3 length is 15 residues. Trimming shortened V by 0 bases and J by 2 bases, and 11 bases separated the two germline ends. CDR3 nucleotides: TGTGCCAGCAGTGAAGCGCGAGGGGCGGCCTACGAGCAGTACTTC. This encodes CASSEARGAAYEQYF.

This sequence joins TRBV27 and TRBJ2-7; 12 bases match TRBD2. The CDR3 contains 14 residues. V was pared by 2 bases and J by 5 bases, with 1 base of the junction left unmatched. The germline CDR1 and CDR2 sequences are MNHEY and SMNVEV (reference sequence). Here the CDR3 reads CASSLGLAGHEQYF. DNA for the CDR3: TGTGCCAGCAGTTTAGGACTAGCGGGACACGAGCAGTACTTC.

This clone has just one count. The V and J genes are TRBV6-5 and TRBJ2-7, with a possible D match to TRBD1 (6 bases). The CDR3 is 14 amino acids. Trimming pared 6 bases from V and 3 bases from J, leaving 15 bases between. Looked up from germline, CDR1 is MNHEY and CDR2 is SVGAGI. CDR3 loop: CASRDQGKGYEQYF. The CDR3 DNA sequence: TGTGCCAGCAGAGACCAGGGGAAGGGCTACGAGCAGTACTTC.